The 13 T cell receptor beta chains below all came from one sample that was sequenced in a study of T cell clones after liver transplantation. Produced via immunoSEQ multiplex PCR; TCRdb's table is partial and in-frame only. The sample carries 75,000 to 95,000 clones, roughly 83% recorded once. The source was CD4+ T cells from blood, collected at the 22-month timepoint. These receptors were collected from a human patient who received a liver transplant. Some T cells may trace back to the graft donor.

This chain joins TRBV14 and TRBJ2-1, with 9 bases identical to TRBD2. This CDR3 is 18 amino acids long. Germline CDR1 and CDR2: SGHDN and FVKESK. J gave up 2 bases and V 0 bases, and 8 bases lay outside the gene matches. The CDR3 loop reads CASSQDYSSGRPYNEQFF. The CDR3 region has the DNA TGTGCCAGCAGCCAAGACTATAGTAGCGGGAGACCCTACAATGAGCAGTTCTTC.

The chain carries TRBV6-5 and TRBJ1-5; the D gene is possibly TRBD1 (5 bases). The CDR3 runs to 13 residues. The germline CDR1 and CDR2 sequences are MNHEY and SVGAGI. V shed 5 bases and J shed 3 bases, with 8 bases lying between them. The CDR3 sequence: CASSDSPNQPQHF. The CDR3 nucleotides read TGTGCCAGCAGTGACAGCCCCAATCAGCCCCAGCATTTT.

The chain couples TRBV7-2 to TRBJ2-7, with 9 bases that match TRBD1. The J segment lost 7 bases and the V segment lost 4 bases, leaving 8 bases of the junction unmatched. Germline CDR1 SGHTA, CDR2 FQGNSA. CDR3 size: 14 residues. The CDR3, as DNA: TGTGCCAGCAGCTCCCGGGACAGGGCAGAAGAGCAGTACTTC. This encodes CASSSRDRAEEQYF.

The J gene is TRBJ2-2, the V gene TRBV15; D is uncertain. V was clipped by 1 base and J by 8 bases, with 8 bases between them. The CDR3 spans 13 residues. Germline V lookup: CDR1 LNHNV, CDR2 YYDKDF (reference sequence). The chain's CDR3 is CATSRAPIGELFF. CDR3 nucleotide sequence: TGTGCCACCAGCAGAGCCCCAATAGGGGAGCTGTTTTTT.

This chain links TRBV28 with TRBJ2-5, with D perhaps matching TRBD1 (6 bases). V dropped 5 bases and J dropped 1 base, with 11 bases sitting between them. CDR3 length equals 14 residues. CDR1 is MDHEN, CDR2 SYDVKM, per germline. The CDR3 loop reads CASSPAGAQETQYF. The DNA for the CDR3 is TGTGCCAGCAGTCCCGCAGGGGCCCAAGAGACCCAGTACTTC.

The chain couples TRBV2 to TRBJ1-5, with 9 bases aligning to TRBD1. CDR1 SNHLY and CDR2 FYNNEI come from the germline V gene. V lost 6 bases, J lost 0 bases, and 3 bases stayed unmatched. This CDR3 is 15 amino acids long. The DNA for the CDR3 is TGTGCCAGCAGGCACAGGGGGCCTAGCAATCAGCCCCAGCATTTT. Its translation: CASRHRGPSNQPQHF.

The chain couples TRBV9 to TRBJ2-3, with 10 bases that match TRBD1. Germline lookup yields CDR1 SGDLS and CDR2 YYNGEE. The junction had 10 bases not matched to a gene; V was cut back by 4 bases and J by 8 bases. The CDR3 is 15 amino acids. CDR3 bases: TGTGCCAGCAGCTCAGGGGGACAGGGGTTAACTACGCAGTATTTT. It encodes CASSSGGQGLTTQYF.

V and J are TRBV7-2 and TRBJ1-1, with D uncertain. Germline V gene sequence: CDR1 SGHTA, CDR2 FQGNSA. The CDR3 consists of 15 residues. Trimming pared 5 bases from V and 9 bases from J, leaving 22 bases between. The CDR3 region is CASSIRPILPSKAFF. For the CDR3, the DNA is TGTGCCAGCAGCATACGGCCCATTTTACCCAGCAAAGCTTTCTTT.

CDR3 protein: CASSQGSADYTEAFF. Written as DNA, the CDR3 is TGTGCCAGCAGCCAAGGCTCGGCAGATTACACTGAAGCTTTCTTT. The V and J genes are TRBV4-2 and TRBJ1-1; D gene unclear. This CDR3 is 15 amino acids long. The germline V gene encodes CDR1 LGHNA and CDR2 YNFKEQ. Trimming shortened V by 1 base and J by 3 bases, and 12 bases separated the two germline ends.

V is TRBV12-5 and J is TRBJ2-5; 12 positions agree with TRBD1. The trim removed 9 bases at V and 3 bases at J, leaving 5 bases unmatched. Per germline, CDR1 LGHNT and CDR2 FRNRAP. This CDR3 is built from 14 residues. The CDR3 DNA sequence: TGTGCTAGGGGACAGGGGGCGTCCAAAGAGACCCAGTACTTC. As protein: CARGQGASKETQYF.

The chain links TRBV2 to TRBJ2-2, with D hard to call. Trimming shortened V by 1 base and J by 5 bases, and 8 bases separated the two germline ends. Germline V gives CDR1 SNHLY, CDR2 FYNNEI. The CDR3 is 14 amino acids. CDR3 residues: CASSEGEITGELFF. The CDR3 nucleotides read TGTGCCAGCAGTGAAGGGGAAATTACCGGGGAGCTGTTTTTT.

The V call is TRBV21-1, the J call TRBJ2-7; the D segment call TRBD1 is taken from the table without a DNA check. TRBV21-1 constitutes a pseudogene. This CDR3 is built from 15 residues. DNA for the CDR3: TGTGCCAGCAGCACGGGACATCAGGGCTCCTACGAGCAGTACTTC. It translates to CASSTGHQGSYEQYF.

Regarding this clone: Other DNA sequences in this sample translate to the same CDR3. CDR3 loop: CASSLESSYEQYF. CDR3 sequence (DNA): TGTGCCAGCAGCTTAGAGTCCAGCTACGAGCAGTACTTC. The chain joins TRBV7-2 to TRBJ2-7; no clear D. Germline V lookup: CDR1 SGHTA, CDR2 FQGNSA. The V end was cut by 1 base, the J end by 3 bases, with 7 bases between. The CDR3 is 13 residues long. Variable domain in full (rest from reference TRBV7-2 and TRBJ2-7): GAGVSQSPSNKVTEKGKDVELRCDPISGHTALYWYRQSLGQGLEFLIYFQGNSAPDKSGLPSDRFSAERTGGSVSTLTIQRTQQEDSAVYLCASSLESSYEQYFGPGTRLTVT.